This T cell receptor beta chain was recovered during a study of Ad26.COV2.S vaccination and SARS-CoV-2 variants. The method was immunoSEQ multiplex PCR; TCRdb's version includes in-frame clones alone and lacks a portion of them. The sample includes hundreds of thousands of clones, 70% to 90% seen only once; the top ten take about 1.5%. Treatment meaning: around 19 received Ad26.COV2.S at low or high dose, single or two shots; roughly 5 received placebo; per-sample allocation not given. Day 63 following the first vaccine or placebo injection was when the samples were taken. The individual, an adult aged 18-55 years, was a donor in Boston. Expressing Wuhan-strain SARS-CoV-2 spike, an Ad26 vector served as the vaccine. V was clipped by 4 bases and J by 2 bases, with 5 bases between them. The CDR3 is made up of 12 amino acids. From germline, CDR1 is MNHNY and CDR2 SVGAGI (reference sequence).

The gene calls are TRBV6-6 and TRBJ1-1; D uncertain. The sequence came from a person between 18 and 65 years old who received the Ad26.COV2.S COVID-19 vaccine or a placebo. The sequences come from peripheral blood, collected in a trial of Ad26.COV2.S vaccine versus placebo. CDR3 sequence reads: CASSWDNTEAFF. The CDR3 bases are TGTGCCAGCAGTTGGGATAACACTGAAGCTTTCTTT.